This passage covers 16 T cell receptor beta chains from one sample sequenced in a study of T cell responses to AZD1222 COVID-19 vaccine. Clones were read by immunoSEQ multiplex PCR, and TCRdb kept only the in-frame ones, dropping some. The sample lists some 50,000 clones, approximately 79% occurring once. The sequencing used peripheral blood, collected on day 0 of MenACWY control vaccination. The source is an adult in good health.

CDR3 sequence reads: CASTDTREAFF. DNA for the CDR3: TGTGCCAGCACCGACACACGCGAAGCTTTCTTT. This chain links TRBV6-5 with TRBJ1-1; D ambiguous. Germline CDR1 MNHEY, CDR2 SVGAGI. The V and J ends lost 7 bases and 8 bases respectively, with 11 bases between them. There are 11 residues in the CDR3.

As concerns this clone: This sample includes further DNA sequences coding for the same CDR3. This sequence joins TRBV6-5 and TRBJ1-3; D is unclear. CDR1 MNHEY and CDR2 SVGAGI come from the germline V gene. Trimming took off 3 bases at V and 1 base at J, with 7 bases between the two ends. This CDR3 spans 14 amino acids. Here the CDR3 reads CASSYSDSGNTIYF. The CDR3 region has the DNA TGTGCCAGCAGTTATTCAGATTCTGGAAACACCATATATTTT.

The gene calls are TRBV19 and TRBJ2-3; 8 nucleotides match TRBD2. Germline V gene sequence: CDR1 LNHDA, CDR2 SQIVND (reference sequence). The V gene end was trimmed by 8 bases and the J gene end by 4 bases; junction bases not matched to a gene: 17. The CDR3 has 17 amino acids. The CDR3 here is CASGTALGAGDADTQYF. The CDR3 DNA is TGTGCCAGTGGTACCGCCCTTGGAGCGGGAGACGCAGATACGCAGTATTTT.

This chain joins TRBV5-8 and TRBJ1-5, with D maybe TRBD1 (6 bases). V dropped 5 bases and J dropped 0 bases, with 12 bases sitting between them. CDR1 SGHTS and CDR2 YDEGEE come from the germline V gene. There are 15 residues in the CDR3. The CDR3 reads CASSQGYSSNQPQHF. The CDR3 coding sequence is TGTGCCAGCAGTCAGGGGTACTCTAGCAATCAGCCCCAGCATTTT.

This chain joins TRBV29-1 and TRBJ1-3; D remains ambiguous. Germline CDR1 and CDR2: SQVTM and ANQGSEA. The CDR3 has 12 amino acids. V dropped 5 bases and J dropped 0 bases, with 5 bases sitting between them. In nucleotides, the CDR3 is TGCAGCGTTTCATACTCTGGAAACACCATATATTTT. Its protein is CSVSYSGNTIYF. Together with reference TRBV29-1 and TRBJ1-3, the CDR3 gives the full variable domain: SAVISQKPSRDICQRGTSLTIQCQVDSQVTMMFWYRQQPGQSLTLIATANQGSEATYESGFVIDKFPISRPNLTFSTLTVSNMSPEDSSIYLCSVSYSGNTIYFGEGSWLTVV.

The chain joins TRBV6-5 to TRBJ1-2; 10 bases agree with TRBD1. Germline V CDR1 and CDR2: MNHEY, SVGAGI. The J segment lost 5 bases and the V segment lost 7 bases, leaving 7 bases of the junction unmatched. The CDR3 extends over 14 amino acids. The CDR3 DNA reads as TGTGCCAGCAACCGACAGGGGGCGGTTTATGGCTACACCTTC. Translating it yields CASNRQGAVYGYTF.

The CDR3 here is CASSVVAGASNQPQHF. The CDR3 DNA sequence: TGTGCCAGCAGCGTAGTGGCAGGGGCCAGCAATCAGCCCCAGCATTTT. The V and J genes are TRBV9 and TRBJ1-5; tentatively, D is TRBD1 (6 bases). The CDR3 is 16 residues long. V shed 0 bases and J shed 1 base, with 11 bases lying between them. The germline CDR1 and CDR2 sequences are SGDLS and YYNGEE.

The J gene is TRBJ1-1, the V gene TRBV5-1; D is possibly TRBD1 (6 bases). Trimming stripped 4 bases from V and 3 bases from J, with 16 bases between. Germline values: CDR1 SGHRS, CDR2 YFSETQ. The CDR3 totals 15 residues. In DNA, the CDR3 is TGCGCCAGCAGCACAACAGGGAGACGAGACACTGAAGCTTTCTTT. It translates to CASSTTGRRDTEAFF.

The V and J genes are TRBV7-9 and TRBJ1-1; no clear D. The CDR3 length is 18 residues. V was trimmed by 3 bases and J by 2 bases, leaving 22 bases between them. Germline values: CDR1 SEHNR, CDR2 FQNEAQ (reference sequence). CDR3 amino acids: CASSFPVRSGNENTEAFF. The CDR3, as DNA: TGTGCCAGCAGCTTTCCTGTCAGATCCGGTAACGAAAACACTGAAGCTTTCTTT.

The chain has TRBV30 and TRBJ1-1, with D tentatively TRBD1 (5 bases). In germline, CDR1 is GTSNPN, CDR2 SVGIG (reference sequence). Trimming pared 1 base from V and 10 bases from J, leaving 19 bases between. This CDR3 is built from 14 residues. The CDR3 nucleotides read TGTGCCTGGAGTGGACCCCCGGGGGATGCAGGAGCTTTCTTT. This encodes CAWSGPPGDAGAFF.

This CDR3 is CASSHQMNTGELFF. CDR3 sequence (DNA): TGTGCCAGTAGCCATCAGATGAACACCGGGGAGCTGTTTTTT. The gene calls are TRBV19 and TRBJ2-2; D remains unclear. CDR1 and CDR2 from the germline V gene are LNHDA and SQIVND (reference sequence). The CDR3 has 14 residues. V lost 6 bases and J lost 1, with 9 bases in between.

This clone was seen only a few times. The rearrangement uses TRBV6-2 or TRBV6-3 and TRBJ1-1, with D possibly being TRBD1 (5 bases). This CDR3 spans 16 amino acids. Germline CDR1 reads MNHEY; CDR2 reads SVGEGT. With 0 bases removed from V and 11 bases from J, the gap between germline ends came to 22 bases. CDR3 in DNA: TGTGCCAGCAGTTACTCGATAGGGGACCCCCCATCCCCCGCTTTCTTT. This gives the protein CASSYSIGDPPSPAFF.

The chain's CDR3 is CASTAAGFSGANVLTF. The CDR3 bases are TGTGCCAGTACCGCGGCCGGGTTCTCTGGGGCCAACGTCCTGACTTTC. This rearrangement joins TRBV19 to TRBJ2-6, with D unclear. Trimming shortened V by 7 bases and J by 0 bases, and 13 bases separated the two germline ends. Germline-derived CDR1 and CDR2 are LNHDA and SQIVND (reference sequence). The length of the CDR3 is 16 residues.

The rearrangement joins TRBV7-2 to TRBJ1-1, with a possible D match to TRBD1 (5 bases). Germline assignment: CDR1 SGHTA and CDR2 FQGNSA. Trimming cost V 5 bases and J 0 bases, with 16 bases left between them. The CDR3 is 16 amino acids. In DNA, the CDR3 is TGTGCCAGCAGCCAACGACAGTTCCTAATGAACACTGAAGCTTTCTTT. This codes for CASSQRQFLMNTEAFF.

V is TRBV18 and J is TRBJ1-4, with D possibly TRBD1 on 5 matching bases. V was trimmed by 0 bases and J by 6 bases, leaving 11 bases between them. CDR1 and CDR2 (germline): KGHSH, LQKENI. This CDR3 region has 15 residues. CDR3 residues: CASSPPGRIDEKLFF. The CDR3 DNA reads as TGTGCCAGCTCACCACCGGGGCGAATTGATGAAAAACTGTTTTTT.

The chain employs TRBV2 and TRBJ2-7; D might be TRBD2 (6 bases). The CDR3 is 12 amino acids. V was trimmed by 6 bases and J by 0 bases, leaving 6 bases between them. Germline-derived CDR1 and CDR2 are SNHLY and FYNNEI. This CDR3 is CASRRGSYEQYF. Written as DNA, the CDR3 is TGTGCCAGCAGGCGGGGCTCCTACGAGCAGTACTTC.